The present T cell receptor (beta chain) was sequenced within a study of cytomegalovirus exposure and HLA in healthy donors. About the study: From 170 million or so T cells, an earlier analysis saw approximately 110 million unique TCR beta sequences. The study, taken as a whole, reports: Fewer than 200 TCR beta chains were listed as cytomegalovirus-associated. Researchers reported from a later analysis that most CMV-associated TCR beta chains appeared HLA-restricted. When analyzed later, a missense DCLRE1C variant was found to be linked to TCR beta V- and J-gene trimming.

The CDR3 has 16 residues. V dropped 6 bases and J dropped 1; count of bases not matched to a gene: 10. The germline gives CDR1 ENHRY, CDR2 SYGVKD. Points on this clone: Its antigen is not identified.

Both 60 Vbeta primers and 13 Jbeta primers went into the PCR. Generated by immunoSEQ multiplex PCR, the TCRdb table keeps only in-frame clones and is missing some. The listing records under 200,000 clones. Specimen: PBMCs. The chain uses TRBV10-3 and TRBJ2-7; TRBD1 matches 9 bases. The source is a man aged 30 to 39 in good health and CMV-seronegative. The CDR3 is CAISDYGQGLSYEQYF. CDR3 sequence (DNA): TGTGCCATCAGCGATTACGGACAGGGGTTATCCTACGAGCAGTACTTC.